Listed below are T cell receptor beta chains from one sample, sequenced in a study of beta chain features in type 1 diabetes. Using immunoSEQ multiplex PCR, the repertoire was profiled, and TCRdb retains in-frame clones only, with some absent. The sample consists of 95,000 to 150,000 clones, roughly 15% of them appearing once. Specimen: central memory CD4+ T cells from blood. The origin of the receptors is a man aged 30-40 years with type 1 diabetes. CDR3s include the opening cysteine and the closing phenylalanine or tryptophan. Each record gives: J gene, clone size, V gene, D gene, CDR3 protein, CDR3 DNA. A D gene is named only where the DNA matches it firmly. Clone size, where shown, is once, few, many, or a class for clones that have expanded.

J: TRBJ2-7; size: few; V: TRBV7-2; D: -; CDR3: CASSSQGNSYEQYF; DNA: TGTGCCAGCAGCTCACAGGGAAACTCCTACGAGCAGTACTTC
J: TRBJ2-7; size: -; V: TRBV7-2; D: TRBD2; CDR3: CASSREASYEQYF; DNA: TGTGCCAGCAGCCGGGAGGCATCCTACGAGCAGTACTTC
J: TRBJ2-3; size: few; V: TRBV2; D: TRBD2; CDR3: CASRRLAGASRQDTQYF; DNA: TGTGCCAGCAGGAGACTAGCGGGGGCTTCCCGGCAAGATACGCAGTATTTT
J: TRBJ1-4; size: -; V: TRBV4-1; D: TRBD1; CDR3: CASSLGQGNEKLFF; DNA: TGCGCCAGCAGCCTCGGACAGGGGAATGAAAAACTGTTTTTT
J: TRBJ1-1; size: -; V: TRBV18; D: -; CDR3: CASSPPSSDEAFF; DNA: TGTGCCAGCTCACCGCCCAGTTCGGATGAAGCTTTCTTT
J: TRBJ2-5; size: -; V: TRBV5-1; D: TRBD2; CDR3: CASSSGLAAQETQYF; DNA: TGCGCCAGCAGCTCTGGACTAGCGGCCCAGGAGACCCAGTACTTC
J: TRBJ2-7; size: few; V: TRBV7-9; D: TRBD1; CDR3: CASSLSGQAHEQYF; DNA: TGTGCCAGCAGCTTAAGTGGACAGGCCCACGAGCAGTACTTC
J: TRBJ2-2; size: -; V: TRBV7-9; D: TRBD1; CDR3: CASSRQGASTNTGELFF; DNA: TGTGCCAGCAGCCGACAGGGGGCCTCTACGAACACCGGGGAGCTGTTTTTT
J: TRBJ2-7; size: few; V: TRBV28; D: -; CDR3: CASSLSDYEQYF; DNA: TGTGCCAGCAGTTTGTCAGACTACGAGCAGTACTTC
J: TRBJ2-7; size: -; V: TRBV7-2; D: -; CDR3: CASSLSRYEQYF; DNA: TGTGCCAGCAGCTTAAGCCGGTACGAGCAGTACTTC
J: TRBJ2-7; size: -; V: TRBV7-9; D: -; CDR3: CASTPQGNEQYF; DNA: TGTGCCAGCACCCCCCAGGGGAACGAGCAGTACTTC
J: TRBJ2-5; size: once; V: TRBV12-5; D: TRBD1; CDR3: CASGLNPHSGTGVGETQYF; DNA: TGTGCTAGTGGCCTGAACCCCCATTCCGGGACAGGGGTAGGGGAGACCCAGTACTTC
J: TRBJ2-3; size: -; V: TRBV28; D: -; CDR3: CASTSPGGQDTQYF; DNA: TGTGCCAGCACCTCCCCAGGGGGGCAAGATACGCAGTATTTT
J: TRBJ2-1; size: many; V: TRBV19; D: -; CDR3: CASSLQPQGNEQFF; DNA: TGTGCCAGTAGTTTACAGCCACAGGGAAATGAGCAGTTCTTC
J: TRBJ2-7; size: few; V: TRBV28; D: -; CDR3: CASSFPPSYEQYF; DNA: TGTGCCAGCAGTTTCCCGCCCTCCTACGAGCAGTACTTC
J: TRBJ2-5; size: -; V: TRBV2; D: TRBD2; CDR3: CASKSTSGGPQETQYF; DNA: TGTGCCAGCAAATCGACTAGCGGGGGGCCCCAAGAGACCCAGTACTTC
J: TRBJ2-7; size: -; V: TRBV5-4; D: TRBD2; CDR3: CASSWTSVDEQYF; DNA: TGTGCCAGCAGCTGGACTAGCGTAGACGAGCAGTACTTC
J: TRBJ2-5; size: many; V: TRBV7-2; D: -; CDR3: CASSLGKEETQYF; DNA: TGTGCCAGCAGCCTCGGAAAGGAGGAGACCCAGTACTTC
J: TRBJ2-5; size: few; V: TRBV6-5; D: -; CDR3: CASSDPSGRETQYF; DNA: TGTGCCAGCAGTGACCCTTCCGGTCGAGAGACCCAGTACTTC
J: TRBJ2-4; size: -; V: TRBV4-3; D: -; CDR3: CASSQDPARGIAKNIQYF; DNA: TGCGCCAGCAGCCAAGATCCAGCCAGGGGAATAGCCAAAAACATTCAGTACTTC
J: TRBJ2-1; size: medium-sized; V: TRBV19; D: -; CDR3: CASIPSDASSYNEQFF; DNA: TGTGCCAGTATCCCGTCGGACGCCAGCTCCTACAATGAGCAGTTCTTC
J: TRBJ2-1; size: -; V: TRBV2; D: -; CDR3: CASGGQTKEQFF; DNA: TGTGCCAGTGGCGGACAAACGAAGGAGCAGTTCTTC
J: TRBJ1-2; size: -; V: TRBV30; D: -; CDR3: CAWSPSRTSYTF; DNA: TGTGCCTGGAGCCCGTCCCGGACGAGCTACACCTTC
J: TRBJ2-3; size: -; V: TRBV15; D: -; CDR3: CATSRQPLSTDTQYF; DNA: TGTGCCACTTCCCGACAGCCCCTCAGCACAGATACGCAGTATTTT
J: TRBJ2-3; size: many; V: TRBV7-9; D: TRBD2; CDR3: CASSPEFLAGGFTDTQYF; DNA: TGTGCCAGCAGCCCGGAATTCCTAGCGGGGGGATTCACAGATACGCAGTATTTT
J: TRBJ2-1; size: many; V: TRBV6-5; D: -; CDR3: CASSYVGNEQFF; DNA: TGTGCCAGCAGTTACGTGGGAAATGAGCAGTTCTTC
J: TRBJ1-1; size: -; V: TRBV29-1; D: TRBD1; CDR3: CSVHVGQGRWRAVTEAFF; DNA: TGCAGCGTTCACGTCGGACAGGGTAGGTGGCGGGCTGTAACTGAAGCTTTCTTT
J: TRBJ2-3; size: few; V: TRBV29-1; D: -; CDR3: CSVAPVGVTDTQYF; DNA: TGCAGCGTTGCCCCCGTCGGGGTCACAGATACGCAGTATTTT
J: TRBJ2-5; size: -; V: TRBV7-2; D: -; CDR3: CASSFQGGNGETQYF; DNA: TGTGCCAGCAGCTTTCAGGGGGGAAACGGAGAGACCCAGTACTTC
J: TRBJ1-5; size: -; V: TRBV5-1; D: TRBD1; CDR3: CASSQGQGGNQPQHF; DNA: TGCGCCAGCAGCCAGGGACAGGGCGGCAATCAGCCCCAGCATTTT
J: TRBJ2-3; size: -; V: TRBV14; D: TRBD2; CDR3: CASSPLGDYTDTQYF; DNA: TGTGCCAGCAGCCCATTGGGGGACTACACAGATACGCAGTATTTT
J: TRBJ2-5; size: few; V: TRBV7-9; D: TRBD1; CDR3: CASSLAPRTGEETQYF; DNA: TGTGCCAGCAGCTTAGCACCCAGGACAGGGGAAGAGACCCAGTACTTC
J: TRBJ1-5; size: few; V: TRBV28; D: TRBD1; CDR3: CASRNRGPWPQHF; DNA: TGTGCCAGCAGAAACAGGGGGCCTTGGCCCCAGCATTTT
J: TRBJ1-2; size: -; V: TRBV29-1; D: -; CDR3: CSVESGRGTYGYTF; DNA: TGCAGCGTTGAATCGGGACGAGGGACCTATGGCTACACCTTC
J: TRBJ2-3; size: -; V: TRBV10-3; D: TRBD2; CDR3: CAISDSGRGADTQYF; DNA: TGTGCCATCAGTGATTCCGGGAGGGGAGCAGATACGCAGTATTTT
J: TRBJ1-1; size: -; V: TRBV7-2; D: TRBD1; CDR3: CASSLAQGATTEAFF; DNA: TGTGCCAGCAGCTTAGCGCAGGGGGCGACGACTGAAGCTTTCTTT
J: TRBJ2-7; size: few; V: TRBV7-8; D: TRBD1; CDR3: CASTRRQGWYEQYF; DNA: TGTGCCAGCACCAGACGACAGGGCTGGTACGAGCAGTACTTC